This paragraph reports one T cell receptor (beta chain). Its antigen is not identified. Libraries were prepared by immunoSEQ multiplex PCR; TCRdb keeps only in-frame clonotypes and omits some of them. The table shows about 80,000 clones, with less than 96% occurring only once. This entry comes from a study of T cell clonotyping in hematopoietic cell transplantation. Overall study results and limits: After transplant, recipient diversity fell while pathologically expanded clonotypes grew through day 180.

V was cut by 1 base and J by 4 bases, with 10 bases left in between. From germline, CDR1 is SGHTA and CDR2 FQGNSA. The CDR3 sequence is 15 residues long. The time point here: recipient sample about 28 days before transplant, after cytoreduction. The sequenced sample was peripheral blood mononuclear cells, obtained before stem cell transplant. The sequence came from a woman aged 45-59 years with acute myeloid leukemia. Some clones in this sample may be carry-over from other donors' samples. The chain combines TRBV7-2 with TRBJ2-2; D is possibly TRBD2 (6 bases). The CDR3 spells CASSLVGSGTGELFF. CDR3 DNA: TGTGCCAGCAGCTTAGTCGGGAGTGGCACCGGGGAGCTGTTTTTT.